Listed below are T cell receptor beta chains from one sample, sequenced in a study of CD8 T cells in Susac syndrome. TCRdb fed the immunoSEQ multiplex PCR reads into MiXCR, producing one record per CDR3 protein. The sample contains 150,000 to 200,000 distinct CDR3 sequences, just under 95% of which appear only once. Sequencing was done on a sample of CD4+ T cells from PBMCs. The receptor source for this set is a human donor in good health. Each CDR3 is given with its conserved first and last residue. The listing skips clone size in some rows; elsewhere it reads once, few, many or a size class.

size: NA; V: TRBV3-1; J: TRBJ2-7; CDR3: CASSQRDRRTYEQYF
size: NA; V: TRBV4-2; J: TRBJ1-1; CDR3: CASSQVHQGAAEAFF
size: NA; V: TRBV6-5; J: TRBJ2-2; CDR3: CATSGRLTGELFF
size: NA; V: TRBV30; J: TRBJ2-7; CDR3: CAWSPPGTVSYEQYF
size: NA; V: TRBV12-5; J: TRBJ2-1; CDR3: CASGRTGFNEQFF
size: once; V: TRBV25-1; J: TRBJ2-7; CDR3: CASSAGPQGAEQYF
size: NA; V: TRBV20-1; J: TRBJ2-7; CDR3: CSARLQGGTYEQYF
size: NA; V: TRBV11-3; J: TRBJ2-5; CDR3: CASSLDALAQTETQYF
size: NA; V: TRBV12-3/TRBV12-4; J: TRBJ2-5; CDR3: CASSLWSQETQYF
size: NA; V: TRBV20-1; J: TRBJ1-5; CDR3: CSARDPGLSNQPQHF
size: NA; V: TRBV5-1; J: TRBJ2-1; CDR3: CASSLAAGVVYNEQFF
size: NA; V: TRBV14; J: TRBJ2-5; CDR3: CASSQPFGGQETQYF
size: NA; V: TRBV6-2/TRBV6-3; J: TRBJ2-1; CDR3: CASRGLAGGEFF
size: NA; V: TRBV18; J: TRBJ2-7; CDR3: CASSPNPSEMYEQYF
size: NA; V: TRBV20-1; J: TRBJ2-5; CDR3: CSARDGRDSQETQYF
size: NA; V: TRBV30; J: TRBJ2-1; CDR3: CAFDSYNEQFF
size: NA; V: TRBV5-1; J: TRBJ1-2; CDR3: CASSLRDRDLGYTF
size: once; V: TRBV20-1; J: TRBJ2-1; CDR3: CSARGAGATNEQFF
size: NA; V: TRBV30; J: TRBJ1-1; CDR3: CAWKSTNTEAFF
size: few; V: TRBV7-9; J: TRBJ1-2; CDR3: CASSLEVYGYTF
size: NA; V: TRBV6-5; J: TRBJ2-1; CDR3: CASSPTSGRLNEQFF
size: NA; V: TRBV9; J: TRBJ1-2; CDR3: CASSASQLPTGGSGYTF
size: NA; V: TRBV3-1; J: TRBJ2-1; CDR3: CASSQDPPGSGTEQFF
size: NA; V: TRBV4-1; J: TRBJ2-3; CDR3: CASSQFGLESDHRTQYF